This T cell receptor beta chain comes out of a study of blood T cell repertoires in COVID-19. Study details: T cells, B-cell-depleted T cells, or PBMCs provided the cDNA or gDNA that served as material.

Germline assignment: CDR1 SGHNT and CDR2 YYREEE (reference sequence). V was clipped by 2 bases and J by 4 bases; unmatched bases: 6. The CDR3 sequence is 16 residues long. In the authors' methods: Reference gene primer amplification yielded estimated nucleated cell counts. The repertoire was sequenced with immunoSEQ multiplex PCR; TCRdb's copy has only in-frame clones and lacks some. The DNA gave D and trimming, while V, J and clone size come from that table. Among some 250,000 clones listed, around 83% were seen once. This sequence was found in a woman of 80 years or more with acute or convalescent COVID-19. This sequence joins TRBV5-4 and TRBJ2-3, with 11 bases lining up with TRBD2. The material sequenced was peripheral blood. CDR3: CASSLSPSGGPDTQYF. CDR3 coding DNA: TGTGCCAGCAGCTTATCTCCTAGCGGGGGGCCAGATACGCAGTATTTT.